Listed below are T cell receptor beta chains from one sample, sequenced in a study of cytomegalovirus exposure and HLA in healthy donors. Data came from immunoSEQ multiplex PCR; TCRdb stores just in-frame clones and leaves some out. This sample has roughly 170,000 clones, with around four fifths found just once. Material for sequencing was PBMCs. These receptors all stem from a girl between 10 and 17 years old in good health and CMV-seropositive. Both conserved end residues are part of each CDR3. The D gene is left open where the match is weak. Not every row has a clone size; where given, it reads once, few, many or a size class.

NA	TRBV6-6	TRBJ1-5	NA	CASSYFPYSQPQHF	TGTGCCAGCAGTTACTTTCCGTATTCTCAGCCCCAGCATTTT
NA	TRBV7-9	TRBJ1-2	NA	CASSLGLAGDYGYTF	TGTGCCAGCAGCTTAGGCCTTGCAGGGGACTATGGCTACACCTTC
NA	TRBV7-9	TRBJ1-2	NA	CASSPRTDGTYGYTF	TGTGCCAGCAGCCCAAGGACAGATGGTACCTATGGCTACACCTTC
TRBD1	TRBV9	TRBJ2-7	NA	CASSVGPGGYEQYF	TGTGCCAGCAGCGTAGGTCCAGGGGGCTACGAGCAGTACTTC
NA	TRBV2	TRBJ1-5	NA	CASSGGGPQPQHF	TGTGCCAGCAGTGGAGGGGGACCTCAGCCCCAGCATTTT
TRBD1	TRBV19	TRBJ1-2	NA	CASSSGQGHYGYTF	TGTGCCAGTAGCTCGGGACAGGGTCACTATGGCTACACCTTC
NA	TRBV7-8	TRBJ2-7	NA	CASSFTGSDRSYEQYF	TGTGCCAGCAGCTTTACGGGGTCGGACAGATCCTACGAGCAGTACTTC
TRBD1	TRBV7-9	TRBJ1-2	NA	CASSLARTGVNYGYTF	TGTGCCAGCAGCTTAGCGAGGACAGGGGTTAACTATGGCTACACCTTC
TRBD1	TRBV4-1	TRBJ1-6	once	CASSQRDSNNSPLHF	TGCGCCAGCAGCCAAAGGGACAGCAATAATTCACCCCTCCACTTT
NA	TRBV7-7	TRBJ2-1	NA	CASSYRAGENNEQFF	TGTGCTAGCAGCTACCGCGCAGGGGAGAACAATGAGCAGTTCTTC
TRBD1	TRBV5-8	TRBJ2-7	NA	CASLQDRIHEQYF	TGTGCCTCTCTACAGGACAGGATCCACGAGCAGTACTTC
NA	TRBV7-2	TRBJ2-3	few	CASSDPGGTDTQYF	TGTGCCAGCAGCGACCCGGGGGGCACAGATACGCAGTATTTT
NA	TRBV5-1	TRBJ1-2	NA	CASSQQQGIYGYTF	TGCGCCAGCAGCCAACAACAGGGTATCTATGGCTACACCTTC
TRBD1	TRBV5-1	TRBJ1-4	NA	CASSSVPGQGPGEKLFF	TGCGCCAGCAGCTCAGTCCCGGGACAGGGGCCGGGTGAAAAACTGTTTTTT
NA	TRBV27	TRBJ2-7	NA	CASSSAGQFSYEQYF	TGTGCCAGCAGTTCGGCCGGACAGTTCTCCTACGAGCAGTACTTC
NA	TRBV5-6	TRBJ1-6	NA	CASSPLAAGSYNSPLHF	TGTGCCAGCAGCCCCCTTGCTGCGGGGTCCTATAATTCACCCCTCCACTTT
TRBD1	TRBV11-2	TRBJ1-1	few	CASSMGQRTEAFF	TGTGCCAGCAGCATGGGACAGAGGACTGAAGCTTTCTTT
TRBD2	TRBV5-6	TRBJ2-1	NA	CASSLARGGAAEQFF	TGTGCCAGCAGCTTGGCTCGCGGGGGGGCCGCTGAGCAGTTCTTC
TRBD1	TRBV7-9	TRBJ1-2	NA	CASSSYRGISLYGYTF	TGTGCCAGCAGCTCGTACAGGGGAATTAGTCTCTATGGCTACACCTTC
NA	TRBV30	TRBJ1-4	NA	CAWSAEIRGEKLFF	TGTGCCTGGAGTGCGGAAATCAGGGGCGAAAAACTGTTTTTT
NA	TRBV6-6	TRBJ1-1	NA	CASRINLQGMNTEAFF	TGTGCCAGCAGGATCAACCTACAGGGCATGAACACTGAAGCTTTCTTT
TRBD1	TRBV27	TRBJ1-5	once	CASSFIQGAGQPQHF	TGTGCCAGCAGTTTCATTCAGGGGGCGGGGCAGCCCCAGCATTTT
NA	TRBV19	TRBJ2-7	NA	CASSILGTASYEQYF	TGTGCCAGTAGTATTTTAGGGACTGCCTCCTACGAGCAGTACTTC
TRBD1	TRBV7-9	TRBJ2-7	NA	CASSFSTGMGYEQYF	TGTGCCAGCAGCTTCTCGACAGGGATGGGCTACGAGCAGTACTTC
NA	TRBV2	TRBJ1-5	NA	CASSNTVRSSNQPQHF	TGTGCCAGCAGCAATACAGTGCGTAGTAGCAATCAGCCCCAGCATTTT
NA	TRBV11-3	TRBJ1-2	NA	CASSLYQGPSNYGYTF	TGTGCCAGCAGCTTATACCAGGGGCCTTCTAACTATGGCTACACCTTC
TRBD2	TRBV27	TRBJ2-2	NA	CASRSRGLAGWSGELFF	TGTGCCAGCAGGTCACGGGGACTAGCGGGGTGGAGCGGGGAGCTGTTTTTT
NA	TRBV5-4	TRBJ2-5	NA	CASSLGGGARETQYF	TGTGCCAGCAGCTTGGGAGGGGGGGCCCGTGAGACCCAGTACTTC
NA	TRBV21-1	TRBJ1-5	NA	CASSKAPDRVDQPQHF	TGTGCCAGCAGCAAAGCGCCGGACAGGGTCGATCAGCCCCAGCATTTT
TRBD2	TRBV19	TRBJ2-1	few	CASSSGLAGAEQFF	TGTGCCAGTAGTTCGGGACTAGCGGGGGCTGAGCAGTTCTTC
NA	TRBV27	TRBJ1-2	NA	CASSFQGSTNYGYTF	TGTGCCAGCAGTTTCCAGGGGTCTACTAACTATGGCTACACCTTC
NA	TRBV7-2	TRBJ1-5	NA	CASSLPPGGYSNQPQHF	TGTGCCAGCAGCTTACCCCCCGGGGGATATAGCAATCAGCCCCAGCATTTT
TRBD1	TRBV7-2	TRBJ1-1	NA	CASSLAWTGGTEAFF	TGTGCCAGCAGCTTAGCGTGGACAGGGGGCACTGAAGCTTTCTTT
NA	TRBV20-1	TRBJ1-1	NA	CSASHRTEAFF	TGCAGTGCTAGTCACAGGACAGAAGCTTTCTTT
NA	TRBV2	TRBJ1-1	NA	CASRDSNTEAFF	TGTGCCAGTCGGGACTCCAACACTGAAGCTTTCTTT
NA	TRBV6-5	TRBJ2-3	NA	CASSYACAACTDTQYF	TGTGCCAGCAGTTACGCCTGCGCGGCCTGCACAGATACGCAGTATTTT
TRBD1	TRBV6-1	TRBJ1-2	NA	CASSEWTGGYGYTF	TGTGCCAGCAGTGAATGGACAGGGGGGTATGGCTACACCTTC
TRBD2	TRBV5-4	TRBJ2-5	NA	CASSPTSGGSGKETQYF	TGTGCCAGCAGCCCGACTAGCGGGGGTTCCGGTAAAGAGACCCAGTACTTC
TRBD1	TRBV13	TRBJ1-3	NA	CASSAPGQGISGNTIYF	TGTGCCAGCAGCGCGCCGGGACAGGGGATTTCTGGAAACACCATATATTTT
NA	TRBV15	TRBJ1-2	NA	CATSPGKRYGYTF	TGTGCCACCAGCCCGGGTAAACGCTATGGCTACACCTTC
NA	TRBV19	TRBJ2-2	NA	CASSVNRAGELFF	TGTGCCAGTAGTGTTAACAGAGCCGGGGAGCTGTTTTTT
NA	TRBV6-6	TRBJ2-7	NA	CASRGRDSPYEQYF	TGTGCCAGCAGGGGGAGAGATAGCCCCTACGAGCAGTACTTC
NA	TRBV10-1	TRBJ2-7	NA	CASRGASSYEQYF	TGCGCCAGCAGGGGGGCAAGCTCCTACGAGCAGTACTTC
TRBD2	TRBV11-3	TRBJ2-1	once	CASSWDGGVSYNEQFF	TGTGCCAGCAGCTGGGACGGGGGGGTTTCCTACAATGAGCAGTTCTTC
NA	TRBV19	TRBJ2-4	NA	CASSMVGTKNIQYF	TGTGCCAGTAGTATGGTCGGGACCAAAAACATTCAGTACTTC
TRBD1	TRBV30	TRBJ1-2	NA	CAWRGTGGGYTF	TGTGCCTGGAGAGGTACAGGGGGTGGCTACACCTTC
NA	TRBV6-5	TRBJ1-1	NA	CASSTQENTEAFF	TGTGCCAGCAGTACTCAGGAGAACACTGAAGCTTTCTTT
TRBD1	TRBV9	TRBJ2-1	NA	CASIPILDRVNHEQFF	TGTGCCAGCATACCCATATTGGACAGGGTAAACCATGAGCAGTTCTTC
NA	TRBV6-5	TRBJ1-2	NA	CASSSRNYGYTF	TGTGCCAGCAGTTCCCGGAACTATGGCTACACCTTC
NA	TRBV6-5	TRBJ1-4	once	CASSYDLTGEKLFF	TGTGCCAGCAGTTACGACCTTACGGGAGAAAAACTGTTTTTT